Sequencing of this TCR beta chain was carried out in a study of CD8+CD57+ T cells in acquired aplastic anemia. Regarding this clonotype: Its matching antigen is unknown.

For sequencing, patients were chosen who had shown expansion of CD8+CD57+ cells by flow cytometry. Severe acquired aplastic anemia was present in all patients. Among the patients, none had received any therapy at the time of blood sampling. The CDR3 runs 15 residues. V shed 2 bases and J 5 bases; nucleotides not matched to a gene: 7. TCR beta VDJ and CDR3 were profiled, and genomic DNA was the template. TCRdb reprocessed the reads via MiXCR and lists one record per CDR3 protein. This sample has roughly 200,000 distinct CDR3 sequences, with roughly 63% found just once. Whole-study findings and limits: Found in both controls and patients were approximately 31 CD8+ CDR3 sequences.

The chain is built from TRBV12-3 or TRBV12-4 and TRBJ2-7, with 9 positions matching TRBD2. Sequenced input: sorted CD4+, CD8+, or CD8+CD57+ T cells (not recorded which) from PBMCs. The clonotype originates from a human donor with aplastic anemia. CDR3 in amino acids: CASSLPSGRFNEQYF. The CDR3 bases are TGTGCCAGCAGTTTACCGAGCGGGAGGTTCAACGAGCAGTACTTC.